A selection of T cell receptor beta chains follows, all from one sample in a study of T-cell memory formation after mild COVID-19. MiXCR was run by TCRdb on the 5' RACE reads, yielding one entry per CDR3 protein. There are fewer than 450,000 distinct CDR3 sequences in the sample; under 25% occur only once, and around an eighth lies in the top ten. Material: PBMCs or a T cell subset sorted from them (not recorded which). Receptors were obtained from an adult woman who had mild COVID-19 (a few samples of this study predate the infection). Cell type and time point are not known. The CDR3 runs from the conserved cysteine through the conserved F or W. The D gene is left open where the match is weak.

>TRBV29-1|TRBD1|TRBJ2-5
CSAWDRAVPGRQETQYF
>TRBV12-3/TRBV12-4|-|TRBJ2-7
CASSSPASGTYEQYF
>TRBV7-9|-|TRBJ2-7
CASSLESTYEQYF
>TRBV7-9|-|TRBJ2-3
CASHPLPRTDTQYF
>TRBV5-1|TRBD1|TRBJ2-7
CASSYYPTGGSEQYF
>TRBV20-1|-|TRBJ2-7
CSASDRDYEQYF
>TRBV5-1|-|TRBJ1-5
CASSLGEGTSNQPQHF
>TRBV20-1|TRBD2|TRBJ2-7
CSALDLAGGSYEQYF
>TRBV5-1|-|TRBJ1-2
CASSLDQGLYGYTF
>TRBV20-1|-|TRBJ1-5
CSARDARISNQPQHF
>TRBV12-3/TRBV12-4|-|TRBJ2-3
CASRPDRMGKVADTQYF
>TRBV7-2|-|TRBJ2-7
CASSLDEQYF
>TRBV5-1|TRBD1|TRBJ2-7
CASSLVGQGFPDEQYF
>TRBV20-1|-|TRBJ2-4
CSARDPAPTPAKNIQYF
>TRBV24-1|-|TRBJ2-1
CATSDFRGAGSYNEQFF
>TRBV9|TRBD2|TRBJ2-5
CASSPGVGSGRETQYF